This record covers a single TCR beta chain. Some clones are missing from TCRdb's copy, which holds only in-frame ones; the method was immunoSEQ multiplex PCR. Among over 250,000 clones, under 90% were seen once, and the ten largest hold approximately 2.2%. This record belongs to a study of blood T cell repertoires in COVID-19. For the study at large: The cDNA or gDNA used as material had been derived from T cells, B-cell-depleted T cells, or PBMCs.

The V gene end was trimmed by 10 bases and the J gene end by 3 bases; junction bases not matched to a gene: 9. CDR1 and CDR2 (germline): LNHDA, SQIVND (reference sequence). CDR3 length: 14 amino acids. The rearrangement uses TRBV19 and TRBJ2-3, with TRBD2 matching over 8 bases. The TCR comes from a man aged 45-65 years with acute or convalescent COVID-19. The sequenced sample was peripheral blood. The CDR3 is CATRNGGGTDTQYF. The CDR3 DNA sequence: TGTGCCACCCGTAACGGGGGGGGGACAGATACGCAGTATTTT.